This TCR beta chain was identified in a study of T cells in Graves' hyperthyroidism and ophthalmopathy. V was trimmed by 5 bases and J by 0 bases, leaving 14 bases between them. Germline-derived CDR1 and CDR2 are LNHNV and YYDKDF (reference sequence). The CDR3 runs 17 residues. Details on this clonotype: The target antigen is unknown.

Amplification of TCR beta CDR3 regions was performed using RNA transcripts as template. Carried out on the TCR CDR3, a first-round RT-PCR used the HTBI primer set. TCRdb re-called the multiplex PCR reads through MiXCR, storing one row per CDR3 protein. Seen here are fewer than 900,000 distinct CDR3 sequences, 16% observed once, and the top ten hold 8.4%. Patients aged 18 to 65 had newly diagnosed hyperthyroidism lasting under 2 months. Exclusion criteria comprised uncontrolled infection, other autoimmune disease, pregnancy or lactation. The study based diagnoses on clinical symptoms, serum thyroxine and TRAb, thyroid ultrasound and orbital computed tomography. Whole-study results and caveats: Expanded thyroid clonotypes (above 0.001) were mostly also found in blood.

The receptor was isolated from a man aged 18 to 35 with Graves' hyperthyroidism. Input material: blood. V is TRBV15 and J is TRBJ2-6, with D possibly being TRBD1 (5 bases). CDR3: CATSASLQASGANVLTF. As DNA, the CDR3 is TGTGCCACCAGCGCAAGCTTACAGGCCTCTGGGGCCAACGTCCTGACTTTC.